This T cell receptor beta chain is from a study of cytomegalovirus exposure and HLA in healthy donors. Study results and caveats: Looking again later, the authors saw that most CMV-associated TCR beta chains seemed HLA-restricted. TCR beta V- and J-gene trimming was later associated with a missense DCLRE1C variant. Testing in vitro showed a few CMV-associated chains specific for CMV antigens.

CDR1 and CDR2 (germline): SGHNT, YYREEE (reference sequence). V shed 4 bases, J shed 2 bases, and the junction held 14 bases outside the gene matches. This CDR3 spans 17 amino acids. Points on this clone: Its antigen is as yet unknown.

Use of 60 Vbeta and 13 Jbeta primers characterized the PCR. This table comes from immunoSEQ multiplex PCR, and its TCRdb copy is limited to in-frame clones, with some not included. The sample has roughly 110,000 clones, approximately 58% seen once. Sequenced material: PBMCs. This chain links TRBV5-4 with TRBJ2-5, with 7 bases identical to TRBD1. The TCR comes from a woman in her twenties or thirties in good health and CMV-seronegative. CDR3 region: CASSLVRDSAHQETQYF. In DNA form, the CDR3 reads TGTGCCAGCAGCCTCGTCCGGGACAGTGCACATCAAGAGACCCAGTACTTC.